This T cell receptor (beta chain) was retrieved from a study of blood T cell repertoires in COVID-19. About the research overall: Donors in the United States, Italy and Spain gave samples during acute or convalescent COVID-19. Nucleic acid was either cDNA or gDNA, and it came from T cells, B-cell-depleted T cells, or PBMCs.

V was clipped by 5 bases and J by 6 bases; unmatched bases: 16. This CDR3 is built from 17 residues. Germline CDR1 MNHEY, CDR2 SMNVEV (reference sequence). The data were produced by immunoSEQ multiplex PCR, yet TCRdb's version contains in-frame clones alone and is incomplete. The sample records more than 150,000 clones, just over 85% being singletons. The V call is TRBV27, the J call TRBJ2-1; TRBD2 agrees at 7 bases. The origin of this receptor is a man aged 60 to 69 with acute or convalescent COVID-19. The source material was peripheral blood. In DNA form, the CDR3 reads TGTGCCAGCAGTCCCCGAGGCCCCACTGGGGAGGGCAATGAGCAGTTCTTC. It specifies CASSPRGPTGEGNEQFF.